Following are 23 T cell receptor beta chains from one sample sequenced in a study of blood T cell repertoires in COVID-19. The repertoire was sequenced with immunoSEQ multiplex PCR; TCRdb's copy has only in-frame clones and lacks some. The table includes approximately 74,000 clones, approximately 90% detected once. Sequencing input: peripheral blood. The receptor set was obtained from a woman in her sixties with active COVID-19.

Here the CDR3 DNA reads TGCGCCAGCCGGGACAGGAACACTGAAGCTTTCTTT. It is translated as CASRDRNTEAFF. The chain links TRBV10-2 to TRBJ1-1; 7 positions agree with TRBD1. This CDR3 has 12 amino acids. Germline CDR1 WSHSY, CDR2 SAAADI. With 8 bases clipped from V and 1 base from J, the junction kept 1 base outside the gene matches.

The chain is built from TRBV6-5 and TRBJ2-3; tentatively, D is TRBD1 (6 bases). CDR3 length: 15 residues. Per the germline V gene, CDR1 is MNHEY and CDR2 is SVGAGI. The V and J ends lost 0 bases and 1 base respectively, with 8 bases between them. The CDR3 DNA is TGTGCCAGCAGTTACTCGAGGACAGGCACAGATACGCAGTATTTT. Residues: CASSYSRTGTDTQYF.

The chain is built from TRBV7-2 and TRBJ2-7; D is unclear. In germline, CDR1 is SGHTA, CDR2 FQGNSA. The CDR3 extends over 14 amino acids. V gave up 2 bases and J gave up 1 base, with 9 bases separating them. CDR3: CASSLYASSYEQYF. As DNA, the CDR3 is TGTGCCAGCAGCTTATATGCCAGTTCCTACGAGCAGTACTTC. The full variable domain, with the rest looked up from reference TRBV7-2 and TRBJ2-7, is GAGVSQSPSNKVTEKGKDVELRCDPISGHTALYWYRQSLGQGLEFLIYFQGNSAPDKSGLPSDRFSAERTGGSVSTLTIQRTQQEDSAVYLCASSLYASSYEQYFGPGTRLTVT.

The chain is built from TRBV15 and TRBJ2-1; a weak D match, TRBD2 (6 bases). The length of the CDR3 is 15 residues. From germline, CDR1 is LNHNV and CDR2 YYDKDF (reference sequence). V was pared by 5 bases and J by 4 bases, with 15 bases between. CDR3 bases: TGTGCCACCAGCGTCGGGGGACGGGGATACAATGAGCAGTTCTTC. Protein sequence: CATSVGGRGYNEQFF.

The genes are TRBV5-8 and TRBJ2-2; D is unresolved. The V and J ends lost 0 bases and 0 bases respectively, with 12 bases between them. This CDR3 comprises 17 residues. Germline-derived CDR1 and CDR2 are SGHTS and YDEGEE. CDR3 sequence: CASSLAFTATNTGELFF. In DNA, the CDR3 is TGTGCCAGCAGCTTGGCCTTTACTGCTACGAACACCGGGGAGCTGTTTTTT.

CDR3 DNA sequence: TGCGCCAGCAGCTTGGCAGGGAACAATGAAAAACTGTTTTTT. Its translation is CASSLAGNNEKLFF. The chain uses TRBV5-1 and TRBJ1-4; D is perhaps TRBD1 (5 bases). Germline CDR1 reads SGHRS; CDR2 reads YFSETQ. The V end was cut by 0 bases, the J end by 5 bases, with 8 bases between. The CDR3 length is 14 residues.

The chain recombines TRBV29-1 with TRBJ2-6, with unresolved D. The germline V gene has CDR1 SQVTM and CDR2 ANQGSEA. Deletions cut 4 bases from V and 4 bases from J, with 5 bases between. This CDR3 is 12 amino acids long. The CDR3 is CSVVAGANVLTF. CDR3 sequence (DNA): TGCAGCGTTGTAGCCGGGGCCAACGTCCTGACTTTC.

CDR3 sequence: CASSPGLADNEQFF. For the CDR3, the DNA is TGTGCCAGCAGTCCGGGACTAGCGGACAATGAGCAGTTCTTC. The gene calls are TRBV6-6 and TRBJ2-1, with 11 bases lining up with TRBD2. CDR3 size: 14 residues. The ends lost 5 bases at V and 5 bases at J; junction bases unmatched: 2. CDR1 is MNHNY and CDR2 is SVGAGI in the germline V gene (reference sequence).

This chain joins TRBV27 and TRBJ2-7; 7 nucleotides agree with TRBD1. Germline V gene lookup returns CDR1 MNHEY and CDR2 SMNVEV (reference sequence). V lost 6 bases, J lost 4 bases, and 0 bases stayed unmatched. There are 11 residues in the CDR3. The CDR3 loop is CASRTGYEQYF. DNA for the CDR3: TGTGCCAGCAGGACAGGGTACGAGCAGTACTTC.

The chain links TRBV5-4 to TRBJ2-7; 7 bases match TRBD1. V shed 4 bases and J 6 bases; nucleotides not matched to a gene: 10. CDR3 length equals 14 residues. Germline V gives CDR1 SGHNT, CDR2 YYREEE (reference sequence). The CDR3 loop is CASSATGFYPEQYF. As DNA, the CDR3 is TGTGCCAGCAGCGCGACAGGGTTCTACCCCGAGCAGTACTTC. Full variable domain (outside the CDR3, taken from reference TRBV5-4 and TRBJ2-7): ETGVTQSPTHLIKTRGQQVTLRCSSQSGHNTVSWYQQALGQGPQFIFQYYREEENGRGNFPPRFSGLQFPNYSSELNVNALELDDSALYLCASSATGFYPEQYFGPGTRLTVT.

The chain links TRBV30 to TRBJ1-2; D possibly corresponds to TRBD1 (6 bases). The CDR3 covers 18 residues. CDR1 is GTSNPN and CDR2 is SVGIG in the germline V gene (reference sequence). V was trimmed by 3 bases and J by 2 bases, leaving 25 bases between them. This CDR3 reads CAWRRPRFGGGDNYGYTF. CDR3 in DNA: TGTGCCTGGAGGAGACCCCGGTTTGGGGGGGGCGACAACTATGGCTACACCTTC.

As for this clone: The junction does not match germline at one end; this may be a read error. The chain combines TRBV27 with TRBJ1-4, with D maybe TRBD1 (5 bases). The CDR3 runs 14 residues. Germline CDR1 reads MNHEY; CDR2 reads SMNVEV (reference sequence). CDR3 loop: CASSVSTGFEKLFF. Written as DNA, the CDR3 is TGTGCCAGCAGTGTATCAACAGGATTTGAAAAACTGTTTTTT.

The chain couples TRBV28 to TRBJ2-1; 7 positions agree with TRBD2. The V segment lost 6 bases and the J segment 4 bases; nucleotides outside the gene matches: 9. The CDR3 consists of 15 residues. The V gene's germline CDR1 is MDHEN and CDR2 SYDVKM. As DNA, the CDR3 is TGTGCCAGCAGGACGGGGGGAGCGGGGTACAATGAGCAGTTCTTC. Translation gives CASRTGGAGYNEQFF. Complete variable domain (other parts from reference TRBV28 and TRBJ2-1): DVKVTQSSRYLVKRTGEKVFLECVQDMDHENMFWYRQDPGLGLRLIYFSYDVKMKEKGDIPEGYSVSREKKERFSLILESASTNQTSMYLCASRTGGAGYNEQFFGPGTRLTVL.

CDR3 sequence (DNA): TGCAGTGCTTGTGGTTCGGGAAACACCATATATTTT. Amino acids: CSACGSGNTIYF. The chain carries TRBV20-1 and TRBJ1-3; D unresolved. This CDR3 has 12 residues. Germline V gene lookup returns CDR1 DFQATT and CDR2 SNEGSKA (reference sequence). Trimming pared 5 bases from V and 4 bases from J, leaving 9 bases between.

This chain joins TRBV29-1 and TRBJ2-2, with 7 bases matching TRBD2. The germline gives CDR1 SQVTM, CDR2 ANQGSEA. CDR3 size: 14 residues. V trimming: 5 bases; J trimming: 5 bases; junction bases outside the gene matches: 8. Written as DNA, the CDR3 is TGCAGCGTTCCCGGGGGGAGAGTGACCGGGGAGCTGTTTTTT. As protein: CSVPGGRVTGELFF.

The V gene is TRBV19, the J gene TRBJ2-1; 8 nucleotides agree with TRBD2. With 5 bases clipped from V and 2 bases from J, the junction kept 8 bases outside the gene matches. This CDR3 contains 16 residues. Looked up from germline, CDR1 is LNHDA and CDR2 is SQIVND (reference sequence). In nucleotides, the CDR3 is TGTGCCAGTAGTCCGATACTAGCGGAGACCTACAATGAGCAGTTCTTC. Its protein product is CASSPILAETYNEQFF.

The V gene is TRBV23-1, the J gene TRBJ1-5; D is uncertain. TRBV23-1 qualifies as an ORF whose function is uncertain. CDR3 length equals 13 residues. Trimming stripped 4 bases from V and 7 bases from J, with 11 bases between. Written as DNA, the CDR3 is TGCGCCAGCAGTCGCTTAGAGGAACAGCCCCAGCATTTT. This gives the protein CASSRLEEQPQHF.

CDR3 in DNA: TGTGCCAGTAGTAGGACTAGCGGGAGTAATAATGAGCAGTTCTTC. Its translation: CASSRTSGSNNEQFF. This chain uses TRBV19 with TRBJ2-1, with 13 bases identical to TRBD2. V lost 4 bases to trimming and J lost 7 bases; unmatched junction nucleotides: 4. Germline V gives CDR1 LNHDA, CDR2 SQIVND (reference sequence). This CDR3 contains 15 residues.

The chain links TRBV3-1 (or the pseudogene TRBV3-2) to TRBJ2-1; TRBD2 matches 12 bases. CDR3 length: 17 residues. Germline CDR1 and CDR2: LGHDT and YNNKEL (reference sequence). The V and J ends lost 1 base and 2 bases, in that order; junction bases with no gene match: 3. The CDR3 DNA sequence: TGTGCCAGCAGCCAAGCTAGCGGGAGGGCCACCTACAATGAGCAGTTCTTC. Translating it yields CASSQASGRATYNEQFF.

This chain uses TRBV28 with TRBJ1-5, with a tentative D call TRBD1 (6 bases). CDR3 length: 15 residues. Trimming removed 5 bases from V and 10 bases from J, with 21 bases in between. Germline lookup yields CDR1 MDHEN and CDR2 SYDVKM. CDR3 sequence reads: CASSGQHNPMSPQHF. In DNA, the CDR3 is TGTGCCAGCAGTGGACAGCACAATCCGATGAGTCCCCAGCATTTT.

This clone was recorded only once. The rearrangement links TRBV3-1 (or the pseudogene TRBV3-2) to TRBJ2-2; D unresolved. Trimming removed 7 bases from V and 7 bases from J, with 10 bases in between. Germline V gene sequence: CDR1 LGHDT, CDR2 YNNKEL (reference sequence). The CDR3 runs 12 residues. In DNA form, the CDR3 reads TGTGCCAGCAAAATGGGCCACGGGGAGCTGTTTTTT. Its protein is CASKMGHGELFF.

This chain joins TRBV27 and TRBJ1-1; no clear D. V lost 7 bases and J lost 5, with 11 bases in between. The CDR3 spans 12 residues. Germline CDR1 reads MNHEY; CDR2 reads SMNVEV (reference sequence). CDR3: CASTVRRTEAFF. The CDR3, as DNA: TGTGCCAGCACAGTGAGGAGGACTGAAGCTTTCTTT.

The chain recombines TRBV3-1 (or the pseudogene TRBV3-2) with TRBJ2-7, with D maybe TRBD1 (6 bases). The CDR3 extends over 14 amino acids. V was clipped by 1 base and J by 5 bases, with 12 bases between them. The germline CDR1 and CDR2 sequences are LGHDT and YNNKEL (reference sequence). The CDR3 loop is CASSQGAGANEQYF. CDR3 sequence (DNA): TGTGCCAGCAGCCAAGGGGCAGGGGCCAACGAGCAGTACTTC.